What follows describes a single T cell receptor beta chain. TCRdb's table, derived via immunoSEQ multiplex PCR, lists solely in-frame clones and lacks some. The table includes nearly 250,000 clones, 75% to 90% detected once. These data come from a study of blood T cell repertoires in COVID-19. Germline trimming cut 5 bases from V and 6 bases from J; bases unmatched to any gene: 2. The CDR3 loop spans 13 amino acids. Looked up from germline, CDR1 is SGHTA and CDR2 is FQGTGA. V is TRBV7-3 and J is TRBJ1-2; 11 bases match TRBD1. The sequence derives from a man aged 50 to 60 who had been exposed to COVID-19. Material: PBMCs or T cells enriched from blood (not recorded which). The CDR3 protein is CASSPDRGHGYTF. CDR3 DNA: TGTGCCAGCAGCCCGGACAGGGGGCATGGCTACACCTTC.